The sequence of this T cell receptor (beta chain) was determined in a study of blood T cell repertoires in COVID-19. Turning to the study itself: Material from acute and convalescent COVID-19 was sourced from the United States, Italy and Spain. Sources were T cells, B-cell-depleted T cells, or PBMCs; the material itself was cDNA or gDNA.

Trimming removed 5 bases from V and 6 bases from J, with 17 bases in between. The CDR3 covers 14 residues. Germline V gene sequence: CDR1 SGHNT, CDR2 YENEEA. In the authors' methods: Using reference gene primer amplification, nucleated cell counts were estimated. Only in-frame clones appear in the TCRdb table, and some are missing; sequencing was by immunoSEQ multiplex PCR. The D gene and trimming were derived from the DNA, and the V and J assignments and clone size from that table. Altogether 130,000 to 150,000 clones are present, roughly three quarters being singletons, with the ten largest covering over 8.5%.

The receptor comes from a man aged 45-65 years with active or convalescent COVID-19. The sequenced material came from peripheral blood. The chain recombines TRBV11-3 with TRBJ2-7; D not resolved. CDR3 nucleotide sequence: TGTGCCAGCAGCCCGACGGGTCTGACCCTCGAGCAGTACTTC. It encodes CASSPTGLTLEQYF.